One and the same sample provided the 4 T cell receptor beta chains below, sequenced in a study of tumor-infiltrating lymphocytes in primary liver carcinoma. Co-extraction of both nucleic acids (RNA and DNA) used roughly 18-32 mg of unsorted bulk tissue. The authors made TCR beta cDNA from around 500 ng total RNA with a constant-region primer. Employing slightly modified ARM-PCR, three nested multiplex PCR rounds were run, and these gave rise to the TCR beta libraries. It was with TRBV1-TRBV30 forward primers and a C-beta reverse primer that the first two PCR rounds were run, at around 11 cycles each. TCRdb recomputed calls from the multiplex PCR reads with MiXCR, one row per CDR3 protein. The repertoire consists of about 130,000 distinct CDR3 sequences, with 64% occurring once and the leading ten covering 8.4%. What was sequenced was liver tumor tissue from sampling region 3. As for subset: tumor region T3, left-lateral pole. These receptors all stem from a woman in her sixties with primary liver carcinoma and hepatitis B virus infection.

This clonotype is medium-sized (0.01 to 0.1%) within its sample. The rearrangement uses TRBV11-2 and TRBJ2-3, with D possibly being TRBD1 or TRBD2 (5 bases each). The CDR3 sequence is 16 residues long. Trimming shortened V by 7 bases and J by 1 base, and 18 bases separated the two germline ends. From germline, CDR1 is SGHAT and CDR2 FQNNGV. The CDR3 reads CASILGVNRGTDTQYF. CDR3 nucleotides: TGTGCCAGCATCCTGGGGGTGAACCGGGGCACAGATACGCAGTATTTT. Full variable domain (rest looked up from reference TRBV11-2 and TRBJ2-3): EAGVAQSPRYKIIEKRQSVAFWCNPISGHATLYWYQQILGQGPKLLIQFQNNGVVDDSQLPKDRFSAERLKGVDSTLKIQPAKLEDSAVYLCASILGVNRGTDTQYFGPGTRLTVL.

This clonotype was seen at least ten times. The chain carries TRBV28 and TRBJ1-1; D perhaps matches TRBD1 (5 bases). The germline V and J ends were trimmed by 5 bases and 2 bases, with 15 bases remaining between them. The germline V gene encodes CDR1 MDHEN and CDR2 SYDVKM. The CDR3 sequence is 15 residues long. The CDR3 sequence: CASSGTETQNTEAFF. The CDR3 DNA follows: TGTGCCAGCAGTGGGACGGAGACTCAAAACACTGAAGCTTTCTTT. Based on the CDR3 plus reference TRBV28 and TRBJ1-1, the full variable domain is DVKVTQSSRYLVKRTGEKVFLECVQDMDHENMFWYRQDPGLGLRLIYFSYDVKMKEKGDIPEGYSVSREKKERFSLILESASTNQTSMYLCASSGTETQNTEAFFGQGTRLTVV.

At least ten counts were recorded for this clonotype. V and J are TRBV6-5 and TRBJ1-1; tentative D call: TRBD1 (5 bases). This CDR3 comprises 14 residues. V shed 4 bases and J shed 1 base, with 10 bases lying between them. Germline loops: CDR1 MNHEY, CDR2 SVGAGI. DNA for the CDR3: TGTGCCAGCAGTTGGTTCGGGGGGAACACTGAAGCTTTCTTT. This translates into CASSWFGGNTEAFF.

V is TRBV20-1 and J is TRBJ2-1; 10 nucleotides align to TRBD2. The length of the CDR3 is 14 residues. Germline CDR1 is DFQATT and CDR2 is SNEGSKA (reference sequence). The junction had 8 bases not matched to a gene; V was cut back by 3 bases and J by 9 bases. The CDR3 is CSASESGRAFEQFF. CDR3 DNA: TGCAGTGCTAGCGAAAGCGGGAGGGCCTTTGAGCAGTTCTTC.